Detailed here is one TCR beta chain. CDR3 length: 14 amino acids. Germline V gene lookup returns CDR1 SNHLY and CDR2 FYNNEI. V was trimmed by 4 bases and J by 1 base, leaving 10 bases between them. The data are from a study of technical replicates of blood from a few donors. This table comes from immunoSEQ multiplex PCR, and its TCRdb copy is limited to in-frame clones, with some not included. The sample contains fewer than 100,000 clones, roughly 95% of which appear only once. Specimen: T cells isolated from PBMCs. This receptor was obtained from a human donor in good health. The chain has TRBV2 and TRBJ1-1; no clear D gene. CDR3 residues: CASSGTRKNTEAFF. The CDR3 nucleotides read TGTGCCAGCAGTGGGACTAGGAAGAACACTGAAGCTTTCTTT.